The entry below describes one TCR beta chain. Its specificity is unknown. The sample originates from a study of T cell responses to AZD1222 COVID-19 vaccine. V was pared by 4 bases and J by 6 bases, with 21 bases between. CDR1 is LNHDA, CDR2 SQIVND, per germline (reference sequence). The CDR3 sequence is 16 residues long. Method: immunoSEQ multiplex PCR; TCRdb's copy keeps in-frame clones and lacks some. The sample includes 140,000 to 150,000 clones, roughly 91% of them seen just once. The study's findings and limits: The donor group comprised mostly white British people and more females; the analysis possibly underestimated clonal diversity.

V is TRBV19 and J is TRBJ1-2, with D tentatively TRBD1 (5 bases). The source of this sequence is an adult in good health. The sequencing used peripheral blood, collected on day 0 of AZD1222 vaccination. The DNA for the CDR3 is TGTGCCAGTAGTAAAGGTTTTAGAGGGGCGCGGGATGGCTACACCTTC. Translation gives CASSKGFRGARDGYTF.